Ten or more counts support the clone carrying this T cell receptor beta chain. These data come from a study of identical twins. Unique molecular identifiers were present on the cDNA, and a universal primer site came from template switching. Each CDR3 protein gets one entry after TCRdb re-called the 5' RACE reads with MiXCR. Found here are hundreds of thousands of distinct CDR3 sequences, roughly 6% of them singletons; the top ten hold around 1.9%. The source is a young man in good health. The sequenced sample consisted of naive T cells sorted from blood.

The CDR3 region has the DNA TGTGCCAGCAGCTTTTTATCGAGCCTGGAGACCCAGTACTTC. Translated: CASSFLSSLETQYF. V and J are TRBV5-6 and TRBJ2-5; D is uncertain. Germline V lookup: CDR1 SGHDT, CDR2 YYEEEE. The CDR3 length is 14 residues. Trimming removed 2 bases at V and 5 bases at J, with 13 bases between.